This T cell receptor (beta chain) was captured by sequencing in a study of CD8 T cells in Susac syndrome (dated 2019 in TCRdb). For the wider study: The study used repertoire sequencing to test whether antigen drove CD8+ T cell activation and differentiation in Susac syndrome. CD8+ T cell repertoire clonality was compared between some 13 healthy donors, roughly 14 Susac syndrome patients and 15 multiple sclerosis patients. Findings and caveats that apply to the study as a whole: The number of individuals in the TCR sequencing and HLA analysis was acknowledged as relatively small.

Comment on this clonotype: The specificity of this receptor is unknown. No base qualities exist here, and no much larger clone lies one base off it.

RNA was extracted using the RNeasy kit, and about 0.45 to 1 ug of the RNA was reverse transcribed with random hexamers. TCR beta CDR3 regions were amplified with the immunoSEQ multiplex PCR assay covering 54 Vbeta and 13 Jbeta segments. PCR amplification bias was corrected using a synthetic template baseline for primer optimization and computational correction. The study's processing was this. Only productive sequences were kept, with reads annotated to V, D and J genes according to IMGT and analyzed in immunoSEQ Analyzer. Clonality was computed as one minus Shannon entropy normalized by log2 of the number of productive unique sequences. Public and private clones were assessed among the 100 most prevalent clones of each patient and control. Clones were defined as Susac-specific when absent from the healthy and MS cohorts, from about 1,100 published viral clones and from other ImmuneACCESS disease sequences. TCRdb's own reprocessing of the public reads used fastp at Q25 and MiXCR and kept productive beta chains. Entries that share a CDR3 protein sequence are merged under the most common genes and DNA. The V and J calls shown here were made by TCRdb, not taken from the authors' results. The sample records approximately 100,000 distinct CDR3 sequences, around 92% of which are singletons. Approximately 0.12% of the sample comes from the top ten.

Peripheral blood CD8+ and CD4+ T cells from healthy donors, Susac syndrome patients and multiple sclerosis patients were profiled by high-throughput TCR beta sequencing. Healthy donors were age- and sex-matched controls. Bulk CD8+ and CD4+ T cells were purified magnetically by negative isolation, whereas CD8+ TEMRA cells were enriched by FACS. Blood was collected in EDTA tubes and processed within 24 hours, with PBMCs isolated through density gradient centrifugation. PBMCs intended for TCR sequencing were cryopreserved in liquid nitrogen and were subsequently thawed in a 37 degrees C water bath. The sorted or isolated CD4+, CD8+ and CD8+ TEMRA cells reached a purity of at least 90%. The junction shows trimming of 2 bases on V and 0 bases on J, plus 8 bases between the germline ends. The cysteine opens and the phenylalanine closes a CDR3 of 14 amino acids. Here the CDR3 DNA is all that survives: 42 bases in frame from base 1. Via the germline V gene, CDR1 is KGHSH and CDR2 LQKENI.

The TCR was taken from a human donor in good health. Material for sequencing was CD8+ T cells from PBMCs. The chain links TRBV18 with TRBJ2-7; the D gene remains uncertain. CDR3 region: CASSPGLSSYEQYF. The DNA sequence is TGTGCCAGCTCACCAGGGTTGAGCTCCTACGAGCAGTACTTC.